What follows are 29 T cell receptor beta chains derived from one specimen sequenced in a study of blood T cell repertoires in COVID-19. TCRdb keeps only in-frame clones here, not all; method: immunoSEQ multiplex PCR. The sample yields 150,000 or so clones, approximately 84% seen once. Sequenced: peripheral blood. The source is a woman between 45 and 65 years old with COVID-19, enrolled during active disease.

A single count supports this clone. The rearrangement links TRBV19 to TRBJ1-3; unclear D gene. V was pared by 5 bases and J by 7 bases, with 15 bases between. Per germline, CDR1 LNHDA and CDR2 SQIVND (reference sequence). CDR3 size: 14 residues. The CDR3 DNA is TGTGCCAGTAGTCTACCTAATACAGTGAACACCATATATTTT. Amino acids: CASSLPNTVNTIYF.

This clone was counted once. The chain joins TRBV14 to TRBJ2-7, with 11 bases fitting TRBD2. V lost 4 bases to trimming and J lost 7 bases; unmatched junction nucleotides: 6. The CDR3 runs to 14 residues. In germline, CDR1 is SGHDN, CDR2 FVKESK. The CDR3 nucleotides are TGTGCCAGCAGCCGGGTAGCGGGGGGGCAAGAGCAGTACTTC. Protein: CASSRVAGGQEQYF.

The chain employs TRBV9 and TRBJ2-3, with D tentatively TRBD2 (6 bases). CDR3 length: 15 amino acids. V was clipped by 4 bases and J by 6 bases, with 18 bases between them. Germline CDR1 is SGDLS and CDR2 is YYNGEE. CDR3 coding DNA: TGTGCCAGCAGCTACACTAGCTTACTCTATGATACGCAGTATTTT. It encodes CASSYTSLLYDTQYF.

The rearrangement uses TRBV12-3 or TRBV12-4 and TRBJ1-1; D is unresolved. The CDR3 spans 12 residues. Deletions cut 5 bases from V and 9 bases from J, with 13 bases between. CDR3 amino acids: CASSPYSKKAFF. The CDR3 coding sequence is TGTGCCAGCAGTCCATACAGCAAAAAAGCTTTCTTT.

As for this clone: This specimen includes other DNA sequences encoding the same CDR3. The chain carries TRBV11-3 and TRBJ2-5, with 7 bases that match TRBD2. CDR1 is SGHNT and CDR2 is YENEEA in the germline V gene. Trimming took 9 bases from V and 1 from J; bases not matched to a gene: 8. CDR3 length: 14 residues. The CDR3 sequence is CASSVRTSQETQYF. The CDR3 DNA reads TGTGCCAGTAGCGTCCGGACTAGCCAAGAGACCCAGTACTTC.

This sequence joins TRBV27 and TRBJ2-7; 9 bases line up with TRBD1. The length of the CDR3 is 15 residues. V lost 3 bases to trimming and J lost 3 bases; unmatched junction nucleotides: 6. Germline V gene sequence: CDR1 MNHEY, CDR2 SMNVEV (reference sequence). The DNA of the CDR3 is TGTGCCAGCAGTTTCGCTCGGACAGGGGTCTACGAGCAGTACTTC. Translated: CASSFARTGVYEQYF.

The CDR3 region is CASSPLLTGGTGELFF. CDR3 nucleotides: TGTGCCAGCAGCCCTCTCTTGACAGGCGGGACCGGGGAGCTGTTTTTT. The chain couples TRBV11-3 to TRBJ2-2, with a tentative D call TRBD1 (6 bases). The CDR3 spans 16 residues. Germline V gene sequence: CDR1 SGHNT, CDR2 YENEEA. Trimming took 5 bases from V and 5 from J, leaving 18 bases between them.

V and J are TRBV2 and TRBJ2-5; possible D gene TRBD1, 6 bases. V was clipped by 6 bases and J by 1 base, with 9 bases between them. Looked up from germline, CDR1 is SNHLY and CDR2 is FYNNEI. The length of the CDR3 is 13 residues. The CDR3 spells CASSLGAQETQYF. CDR3 DNA sequence: TGTGCCAGCAGCTTGGGGGCCCAAGAGACCCAGTACTTC.

This chain joins TRBV4-1 and TRBJ1-2, with TRBD1 as a possible D gene (6 bases). The CDR3 runs 15 residues. The ends were cut back, 4 bases at V and 0 bases at J, with 12 bases in the middle. CDR1 MGHRA and CDR2 YSYEKL come from the germline V gene. CDR3 region: CASSPTGLANYGYTF. The CDR3 DNA reads as TGCGCCAGCAGCCCGACAGGACTAGCTAACTATGGCTACACCTTC.

V and J are TRBV7-9 and TRBJ1-3; 10 bases are a match to TRBD1. Germline CDR1 SEHNR, CDR2 FQNEAQ (reference sequence). V trimming: 6 bases; J trimming: 7 bases; junction bases outside the gene matches: 9. This CDR3 has 15 amino acids. Here the CDR3 reads CASRSDRGPGNTIYF. CDR3 coding DNA: TGTGCCAGCAGGTCCGACAGGGGGCCAGGGAACACCATATATTTT.

The chain is built from TRBV6-5 and TRBJ2-7; 13 bases align to TRBD2. Germline V CDR1 and CDR2: MNHEY, SVGAGI. The V segment lost 7 bases and the J segment 1 base; nucleotides outside the gene matches: 4. This CDR3 has 15 residues. As DNA, the CDR3 is TGTGCCAGCAAAATGACTAGCGGGGGGTCCTACGAGCAGTACTTC. Translated: CASKMTSGGSYEQYF.

In this sample, this clone turned up a few times. This chain uses TRBV7-3 with TRBJ1-6; D not certain. The V gene lost 5 bases and the J gene lost 6 bases, with 11 bases spanning the gap. This CDR3 comprises 14 residues. Per germline, CDR1 SGHTA and CDR2 FQGTGA. Here the CDR3 reads CASSPGNGNSPLHF. The CDR3, as DNA: TGTGCCAGCAGCCCGGGAAACGGTAATTCACCCCTCCACTTT.

This clone was detected once. This chain uses TRBV6-6 with TRBJ1-1; D perhaps matches TRBD1 (5 bases). Germline loops: CDR1 MNHNY, CDR2 SVGAGI (reference sequence). V shed 0 bases and J shed 10 bases, with 15 bases lying between them. The CDR3 runs 14 residues. The CDR3 region has the DNA TGTGCCAGCAGTTACTCCGTAGTGGGGCTGGGAGCTTTCTTT. Translation gives CASSYSVVGLGAFF.

The rearrangement uses TRBV28 and TRBJ2-7; no clear D. In germline, CDR1 is MDHEN, CDR2 SYDVKM. V lost 8 bases, J lost 0 bases, and 5 bases lay in between. The CDR3 covers 11 residues. DNA for the CDR3: TGTGCCAGCCGTCGCTCCTACGAGCAGTACTTC. Translating it yields CASRRSYEQYF.

The rearrangement uses TRBV6-6 and TRBJ2-1; 10 bases are shared with TRBD2. V gave up 6 bases and J gave up 4 bases; unmatched junction bases: 3. This CDR3 comprises 14 residues. Germline V gives CDR1 MNHNY, CDR2 SVGAGI (reference sequence). The CDR3, as DNA: TGTGCCAGCAGGGTAGCGGGGGGATACAATGAGCAGTTCTTC. Its translation: CASRVAGGYNEQFF.

The V and J genes are TRBV6-5 and TRBJ2-7; no definite D call. This CDR3 spans 13 amino acids. The germline V gene encodes CDR1 MNHEY and CDR2 SVGAGI. The germline V and J ends were trimmed by 1 base and 3 bases, with 7 bases remaining between them. DNA for the CDR3: TGTGCCAGCAGTTACTTGGCAGACTACGAGCAGTACTTC. As protein: CASSYLADYEQYF.

This clone was counted a single time. The chain is built from TRBV12-5 and TRBJ2-3; 8 bases line up with TRBD1. Germline CDR1 and CDR2: LGHNT and FRNRAP. This CDR3 has 15 residues. V lost 7 bases to trimming and J lost 4 bases; unmatched junction nucleotides: 10. The CDR3 region has the DNA TGTGCTAGTGATATACCCCAGGGGGCGGCAGATACGCAGTATTTT. It specifies CASDIPQGAADTQYF.

DNA for the CDR3: TGCGCCAGCAGCTTGTCACGGGGACAGGGGGTCCCTGAAGCTTTCTTT. Its protein product is CASSLSRGQGVPEAFF. The rearrangement uses TRBV5-1 and TRBJ1-1, with 11 bases identical to TRBD1. The CDR3 is 16 residues long. J lost 6 bases, V lost 1 base, and 8 bases had no gene match. The V gene's germline CDR1 is SGHRS and CDR2 YFSETQ.

The chain joins TRBV12-3 or TRBV12-4 to TRBJ1-5; no definite D call. This CDR3 has 12 residues. Trimming stripped 6 bases from V and 11 bases from J, with 14 bases between. The CDR3 loop reads CASSNTPAAQHF. The CDR3 DNA reads as TGTGCCAGCAGCAATACACCCGCCGCCCAGCATTTT.

This clone was recorded many times. The chain joins TRBV6-5 to TRBJ2-5; 8 bases map to TRBD1. Germline CDR1 and CDR2: MNHEY and SVGAGI. V shed 6 bases and J 3 bases; nucleotides not matched to a gene: 3. The CDR3 is made up of 13 amino acids. The CDR3 DNA follows: TGTGCCAGCAGAGGACAGGGTGAAGAGACCCAGTACTTC. Translation: CASRGQGEETQYF.

The rearrangement links TRBV2 to TRBJ2-3, with D unresolved. The CDR3 has 15 residues. V was shortened by 1 base and J by 2 bases, with 10 bases between the two germline ends. Germline values: CDR1 SNHLY, CDR2 FYNNEI. The CDR3 nucleotides read TGTGCCAGCAGTGAAGGGATAGCCTTCACAGATACGCAGTATTTT. Its translation is CASSEGIAFTDTQYF. Drawing the rest from reference TRBV2 and TRBJ2-3, the complete variable domain is EPEVTQTPSHQVTQMGQEVILRCVPISNHLYFYWYRQILGQKVEFLVSFYNNEISEKSEIFDDQFSVERPDGSNFTLKIRSTKLEDSAMYFCASSEGIAFTDTQYFGPGTRLTVL.

The chain recombines TRBV3-1 (or the pseudogene TRBV3-2) with TRBJ1-1, with D hard to call. The germline gives CDR1 LGHDT, CDR2 YNNKEL (reference sequence). The ends were cut back, 0 bases at V and 4 bases at J, with 9 bases in the middle. The CDR3 spans 14 residues. The CDR3 nucleotides read TGTGCCAGCAGCCAAGACGTCCGGGGCACTGAAGCTTTCTTT. This translates into CASSQDVRGTEAFF.

This sequence joins TRBV5-4 and TRBJ1-1, with D possibly TRBD1 on 6 matching bases. V was shortened by 5 bases and J by 5 bases, with 22 bases between the two germline ends. Germline CDR1 SGHNT, CDR2 YYREEE (reference sequence). This CDR3 comprises 16 residues. The CDR3 bases are TGTGCCAGCAGACTACAGGGTACAGTCTCGCGGACTGAAGCTTTCTTT. It codes for CASRLQGTVSRTEAFF.

V is TRBV7-3 and J is TRBJ2-2; 9 nucleotides line up with TRBD1. Germline V gene data show CDR1 as SGHTA and CDR2 as FQGTGA. The CDR3 loop spans 18 amino acids. Trimming at V came to 2 bases and at J to 3 bases, leaving 10 bases not matched to a gene. The CDR3 loop is CASSLHQGQGMYTGELFF. For the CDR3, the DNA is TGTGCCAGCAGCTTACATCAGGGACAGGGAATGTACACCGGGGAGCTGTTTTTT.

This chain links TRBV30 with TRBJ2-7; 8 bases align to TRBD2. The germline V gene encodes CDR1 GTSNPN and CDR2 SVGIG (reference sequence). The CDR3 is 15 amino acids. V dropped 1 base and J dropped 1; count of bases not matched to a gene: 6. The CDR3 bases are TGTGCCTGGAGTGCGGGAGGGGTGAGGTCCTACGAGCAGTACTTC. It translates to CAWSAGGVRSYEQYF. Full variable domain (outside the CDR3, taken from reference TRBV30 and TRBJ2-7): SQTIHQWPATLVQPVGSPLSLECTVEGTSNPNLYWYRQAAGRGLQLLFYSVGIGQISSEVPQNLSASRPQDRQFILSSKKLLLSDSGFYLCAWSAGGVRSYEQYFGPGTRLTVT.

The rearrangement uses TRBV18 and TRBJ2-2; no reliable D call. Trimming left V 3 bases short and J 3 bases short, with 2 bases between. The CDR3 consists of 12 residues. Germline V gives CDR1 KGHSH, CDR2 LQKENI. CDR3 nucleotide sequence: TGTGCCAGCTCACCCTACACCGGGGAGCTGTTTTTT. It encodes CASSPYTGELFF.

The rearrangement uses TRBV6-6 and TRBJ1-3, with 9 bases aligning to TRBD1. The germline CDR1 and CDR2 sequences are MNHNY and SVGAGI (reference sequence). J gave up 11 bases and V 2 bases, and 7 bases lay outside the gene matches. This CDR3 has 14 amino acids. The chain's CDR3 is CASSYPGQGSSIYF. Written as DNA, the CDR3 is TGTGCCAGCAGTTACCCGGGACAGGGAAGTTCCATATATTTT.

The sample holds one count of this clone. The chain employs TRBV3-1 (or the pseudogene TRBV3-2) and TRBJ2-1; D may be TRBD2 (5 bases). The V end lost 0 bases, the J end lost 0 bases, and 9 bases lay between the germline ends. There are 16 residues in the CDR3. The germline gives CDR1 LGHDT, CDR2 YNNKEL (reference sequence). Here the CDR3 DNA reads TGTGCCAGCAGCCAAGATTTAGGGAGCTCCTACAATGAGCAGTTCTTC. Encoded protein: CASSQDLGSSYNEQFF.

The V call is TRBV12-3 or TRBV12-4, the J call TRBJ2-7, with 8 bases lining up with TRBD2. The CDR3 is 12 amino acids. V lost 6 bases and J lost 2; bases outside the gene matches: 0. Here the CDR3 reads CASRGLAYEQYF. CDR3 nucleotides: TGTGCCAGCAGGGGACTAGCCTACGAGCAGTACTTC.